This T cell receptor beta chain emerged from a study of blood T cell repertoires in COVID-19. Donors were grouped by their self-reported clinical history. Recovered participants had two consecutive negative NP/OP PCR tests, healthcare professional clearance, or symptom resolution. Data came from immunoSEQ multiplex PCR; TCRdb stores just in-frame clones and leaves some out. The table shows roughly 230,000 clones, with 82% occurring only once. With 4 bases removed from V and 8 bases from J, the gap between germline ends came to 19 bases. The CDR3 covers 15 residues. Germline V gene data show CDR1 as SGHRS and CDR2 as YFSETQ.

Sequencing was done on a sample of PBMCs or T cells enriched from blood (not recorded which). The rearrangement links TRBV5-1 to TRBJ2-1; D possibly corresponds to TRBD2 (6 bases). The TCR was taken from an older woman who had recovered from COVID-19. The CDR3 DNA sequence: TGCGCCAGCAGCCGGGGTAGCGGTATGATGGATGAGCAGTTCTTC. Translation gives CASSRGSGMMDEQFF.